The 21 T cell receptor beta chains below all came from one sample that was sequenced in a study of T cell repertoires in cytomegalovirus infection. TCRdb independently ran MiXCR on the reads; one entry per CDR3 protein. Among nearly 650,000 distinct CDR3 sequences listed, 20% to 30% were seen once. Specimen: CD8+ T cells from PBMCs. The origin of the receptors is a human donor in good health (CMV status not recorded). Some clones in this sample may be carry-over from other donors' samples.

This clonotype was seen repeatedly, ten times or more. DNA for the CDR3: TGCGCCAGCAGCTTGAAGGCAGGGACGAACACTGAAGCTTTCTTT. Protein sequence: CASSLKAGTNTEAFF. The chain carries TRBV5-1 and TRBJ1-1; TRBD1 is a possible D gene (5 bases). Trimming stripped 1 base from V and 1 base from J, with 11 bases between. The CDR3 is 15 amino acids. Per germline, CDR1 SGHRS and CDR2 YFSETQ.

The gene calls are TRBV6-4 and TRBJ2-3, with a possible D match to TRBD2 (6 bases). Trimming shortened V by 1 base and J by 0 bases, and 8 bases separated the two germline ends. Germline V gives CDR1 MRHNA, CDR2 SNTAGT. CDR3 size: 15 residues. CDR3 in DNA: TGTGCCAGCAGTGACTGGGACTCTAGCACAGATACGCAGTATTTT. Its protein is CASSDWDSSTDTQYF.

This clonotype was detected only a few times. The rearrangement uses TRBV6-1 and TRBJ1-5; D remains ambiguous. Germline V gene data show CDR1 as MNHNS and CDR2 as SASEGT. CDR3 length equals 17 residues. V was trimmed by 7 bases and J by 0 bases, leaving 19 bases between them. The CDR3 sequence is CASIPFREIDSNQPQHF. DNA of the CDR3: TGTGCCAGCATTCCCTTCCGGGAGATCGATAGCAATCAGCCCCAGCATTTT.

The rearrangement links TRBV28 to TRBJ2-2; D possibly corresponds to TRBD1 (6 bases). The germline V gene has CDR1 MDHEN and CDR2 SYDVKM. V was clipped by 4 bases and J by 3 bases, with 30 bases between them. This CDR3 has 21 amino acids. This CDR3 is CASSSRRTEHRVVRHTGELFF. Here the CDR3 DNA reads TGTGCCAGCAGTTCTCGACGGACAGAACACCGGGTCGTTCGTCACACCGGGGAGCTGTTTTTT.

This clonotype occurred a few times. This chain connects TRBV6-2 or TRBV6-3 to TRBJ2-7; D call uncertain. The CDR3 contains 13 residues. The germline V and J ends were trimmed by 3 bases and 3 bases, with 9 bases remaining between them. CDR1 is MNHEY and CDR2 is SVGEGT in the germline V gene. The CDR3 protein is CASSYGLDYEQYV. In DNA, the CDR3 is TGTGCCAGCAGTTATGGGTTGGACTACGAGCAGTACGTC.

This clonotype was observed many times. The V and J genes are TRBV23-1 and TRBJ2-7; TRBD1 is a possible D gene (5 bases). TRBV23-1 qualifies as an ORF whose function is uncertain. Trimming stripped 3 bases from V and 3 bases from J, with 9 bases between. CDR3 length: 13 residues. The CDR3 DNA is TGCGCCAGCAGTCACCCAGGGATCTACGAGCAGTACGTC. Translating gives CASSHPGIYEQYV.

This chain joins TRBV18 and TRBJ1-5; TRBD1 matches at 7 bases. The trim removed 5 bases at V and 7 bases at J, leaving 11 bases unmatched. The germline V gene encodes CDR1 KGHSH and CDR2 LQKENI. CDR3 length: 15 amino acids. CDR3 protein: CASSGVRGNEQPQHF. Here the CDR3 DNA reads TGTGCCAGCTCAGGGGTCAGGGGGAACGAGCAGCCCCAGCATTTT.

In DNA form, the CDR3 reads TGTGCCAGCAGCCCCGCAGGCTCTGGGGCCAACGTCCTGACTTTC. It specifies CASSPAGSGANVLTF. J is TRBJ2-6 and V is TRBV7-9; D unresolved. The V gene lost 5 bases and the J gene lost 0 bases, with 8 bases spanning the gap. Germline values: CDR1 SEHNR, CDR2 FQNEAQ (reference sequence). The CDR3 totals 15 residues.

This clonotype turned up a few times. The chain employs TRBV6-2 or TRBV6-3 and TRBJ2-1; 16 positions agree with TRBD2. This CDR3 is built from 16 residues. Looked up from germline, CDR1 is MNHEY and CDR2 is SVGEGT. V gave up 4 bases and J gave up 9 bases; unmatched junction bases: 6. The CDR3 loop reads CASSSLGLAGGAEQFF. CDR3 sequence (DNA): TGTGCCAGCAGTTCCCTGGGACTAGCGGGGGGGGCTGAGCAGTTCTTC.

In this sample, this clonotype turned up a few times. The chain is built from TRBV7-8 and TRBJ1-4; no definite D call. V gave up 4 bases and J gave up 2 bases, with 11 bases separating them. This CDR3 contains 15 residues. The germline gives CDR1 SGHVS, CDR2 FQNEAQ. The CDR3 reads CASSSSRATNEKLFF. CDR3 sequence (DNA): TGTGCCAGCAGCTCTTCCCGTGCGACTAATGAAAAACTGTTTTTT.

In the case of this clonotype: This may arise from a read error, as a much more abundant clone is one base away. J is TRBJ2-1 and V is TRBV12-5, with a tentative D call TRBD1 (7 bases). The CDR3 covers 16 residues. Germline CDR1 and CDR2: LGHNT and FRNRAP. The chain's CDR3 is CTSGSPGGSSYNEQFF. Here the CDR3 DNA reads TGTACTAGTGGTTCCCCAGGGGGGAGCTCCTACAATGAGCAGTTCTTC.

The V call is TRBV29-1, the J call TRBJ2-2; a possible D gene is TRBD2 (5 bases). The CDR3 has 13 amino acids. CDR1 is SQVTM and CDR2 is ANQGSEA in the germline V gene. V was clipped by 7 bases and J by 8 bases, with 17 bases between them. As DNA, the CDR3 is TGCAGCGCGGAAGGAGGTATCCCTGGGGAGCTGTTTTTT. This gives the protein CSAEGGIPGELFF.

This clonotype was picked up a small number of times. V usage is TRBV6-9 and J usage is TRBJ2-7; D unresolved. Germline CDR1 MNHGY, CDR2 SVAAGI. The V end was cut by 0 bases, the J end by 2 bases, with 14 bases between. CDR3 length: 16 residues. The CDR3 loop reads CASSYSTTDPPYEQYF. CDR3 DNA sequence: TGTGCCAGCAGTTATTCTACGACTGACCCTCCCTACGAGCAGTACTTC.

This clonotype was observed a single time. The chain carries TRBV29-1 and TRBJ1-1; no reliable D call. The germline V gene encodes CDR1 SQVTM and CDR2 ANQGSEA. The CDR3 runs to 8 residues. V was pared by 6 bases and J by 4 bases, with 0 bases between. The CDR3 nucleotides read TGCAGCGTCACTGAAGCTTTCTTT. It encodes CSVTEAFF.

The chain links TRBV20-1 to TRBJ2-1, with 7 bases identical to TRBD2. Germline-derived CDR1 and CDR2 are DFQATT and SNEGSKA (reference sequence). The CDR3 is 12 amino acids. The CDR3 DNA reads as TGCGGTAGCGGGCGGGGAAACAATGAGCAGTTCTTC. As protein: CGSGRGNNEQFF.

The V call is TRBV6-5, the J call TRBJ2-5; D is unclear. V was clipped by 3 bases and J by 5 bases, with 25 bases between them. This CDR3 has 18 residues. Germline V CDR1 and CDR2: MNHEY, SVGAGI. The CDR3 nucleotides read TGTGCCAGCAGTTATACTCCCTTCACGTTCGGTAGACTGGAGACCCAGTACTTC. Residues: CASSYTPFTFGRLETQYF.

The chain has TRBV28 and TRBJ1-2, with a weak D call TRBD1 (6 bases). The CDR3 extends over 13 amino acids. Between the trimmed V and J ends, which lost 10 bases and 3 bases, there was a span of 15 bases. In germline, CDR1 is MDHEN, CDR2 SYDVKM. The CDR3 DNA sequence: TGTGCCATTACCGACAGGTTTTACTATGGCTACACCTTC. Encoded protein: CAITDRFYYGYTF.

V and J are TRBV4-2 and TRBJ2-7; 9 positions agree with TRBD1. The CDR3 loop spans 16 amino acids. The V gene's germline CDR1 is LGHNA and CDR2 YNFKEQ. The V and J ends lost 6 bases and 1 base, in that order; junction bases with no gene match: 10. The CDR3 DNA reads TGTGCCAGCAGTGATACTCCGGGACAGGGATCCTACGAGCAGTACTTC. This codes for CASSDTPGQGSYEQYF.

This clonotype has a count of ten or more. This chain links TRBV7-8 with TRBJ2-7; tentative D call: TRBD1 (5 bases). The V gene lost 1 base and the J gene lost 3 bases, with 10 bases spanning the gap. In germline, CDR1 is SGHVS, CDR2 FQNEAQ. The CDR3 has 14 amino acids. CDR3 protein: CASSLGGRDYEQYF. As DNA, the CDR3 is TGTGCCAGCAGCTTAGGGGGCAGGGACTACGAGCAGTACTTC.

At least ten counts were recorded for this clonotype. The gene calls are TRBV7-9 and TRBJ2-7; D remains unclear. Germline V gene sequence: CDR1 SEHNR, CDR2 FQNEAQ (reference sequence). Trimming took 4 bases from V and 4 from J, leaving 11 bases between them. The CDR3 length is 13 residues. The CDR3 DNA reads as TGTGCCAGCAGCTCCCCCGAGGAGTACGAGCAGTACTTC. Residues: CASSSPEEYEQYF.

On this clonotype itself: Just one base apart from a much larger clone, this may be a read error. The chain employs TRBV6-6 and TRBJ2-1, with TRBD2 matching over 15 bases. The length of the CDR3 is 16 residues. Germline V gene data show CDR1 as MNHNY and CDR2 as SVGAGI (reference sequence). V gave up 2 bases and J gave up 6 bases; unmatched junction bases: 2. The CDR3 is CASSYVGLAGGNEQFF. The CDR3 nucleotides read TGTGCCAGCAGTTACGTGGGACTAGCGGGGGGCAATGAGCAGTTCTTC.